This TCR beta chain was sequenced for a study of T cell repertoires in cytomegalovirus infection. Study as a whole: CMV epitopes, recently identified HLA-C-restricted and well-studied HLA-B-restricted, were used. Based on public TCR beta signatures, there were indications of CMV infection and of a matching HLA type.

V trimming: 5 bases; J trimming: 7 bases; junction bases outside the gene matches: 11. The V gene's germline CDR1 is SGHVS and CDR2 FQNEAQ. CDR3 size: 15 residues. Study-level points and caveats: CMV-specific TCR beta clonotypes restricted by HLA-C were the ones dominating the ex vivo response. Cumulative frequency (of public TCR beta family members) identified carriers of CMV plus the relevant HLA.

TCRdb reprocessed the reads with MiXCR, giving one entry per CDR3 protein. The sample lists 550,000 to 700,000 distinct CDR3 sequences, just under 40% seen once, with 48% in the top ten. This clonotype came up many times. Its antigen is unidentified. The origin of this receptor is a human donor in good health (CMV status not recorded). Some clones in this sample may be carry-over from other donors' samples. This rearrangement joins TRBV7-8 to TRBJ2-1; 7 bases agree with TRBD1. The sample consisted of cultured PBMCs, taken from culture after CMV antigen stimulation. CDR3 region: CASSEQGTLGNEQFF. The DNA for the CDR3 is TGTGCCAGCAGCGAACAGGGGACCCTAGGGAATGAGCAGTTCTTC.